Sequencing of this TCR beta chain was carried out in a study of response to subunit inactivated influenza vaccine. Study-level results: There was a suggestion from the authors that each seasonal influenza vaccination recruits few new T cells.

Each CDR3 protein gets one entry after TCRdb re-called the RT-PCR reads with MiXCR. Among around 300,000 distinct CDR3 sequences listed, about 20% were seen once. The V gene end was trimmed by 1 base and the J gene end by 5 bases; junction bases not matched to a gene: 7. Germline values: CDR1 LGHNA, CDR2 YSLEER. This CDR3 region has 16 residues. There are many counts of this clonotype. Its specificity is unknown. Here the sequenced sample was PBMCs from blood, taken roughly 20 months after vaccination. The rearrangement links TRBV4-3 to TRBJ1-2, with TRBD1 matching 10 bases. The sequence derives from a man between 50 and 69 years old who received an inactivated influenza vaccine. The DNA of the CDR3 is TGCGCCAGCAGCCAAGGGATCGGGACAGGGGTTTATGGCTACACCTTC. It is translated as CASSQGIGTGVYGYTF.